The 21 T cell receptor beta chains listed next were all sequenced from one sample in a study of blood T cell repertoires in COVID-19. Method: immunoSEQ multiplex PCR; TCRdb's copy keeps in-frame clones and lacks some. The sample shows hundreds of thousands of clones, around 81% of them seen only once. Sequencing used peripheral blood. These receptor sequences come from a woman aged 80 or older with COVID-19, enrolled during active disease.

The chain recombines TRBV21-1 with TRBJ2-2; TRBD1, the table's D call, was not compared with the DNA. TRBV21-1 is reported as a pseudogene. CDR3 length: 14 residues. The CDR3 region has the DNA TGTGCCAGCAGCAAAGTTCCAGGCACCGGGGAGCTGTTTTTT. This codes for CASSKVPGTGELFF.

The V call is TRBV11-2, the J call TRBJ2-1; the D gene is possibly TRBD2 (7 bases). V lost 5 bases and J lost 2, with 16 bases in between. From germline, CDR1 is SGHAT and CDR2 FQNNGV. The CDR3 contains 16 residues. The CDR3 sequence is CASSPRGGGTYNEQFF. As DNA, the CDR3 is TGTGCCAGCAGCCCACGGGGAGGGGGAACCTACAATGAGCAGTTCTTC.

The CDR3 DNA reads TGTGCCAGCAGAGATGACAGGGTCTTGAACACTGAAGCTTTCTTT. This translates into CASRDDRVLNTEAFF. The rearrangement uses TRBV28 and TRBJ1-1; 7 nucleotides line up with TRBD1. Germline V CDR1 and CDR2: MDHEN, SYDVKM. There are 15 residues in the CDR3. J gave up 0 bases and V 6 bases, and 7 bases lay outside the gene matches.

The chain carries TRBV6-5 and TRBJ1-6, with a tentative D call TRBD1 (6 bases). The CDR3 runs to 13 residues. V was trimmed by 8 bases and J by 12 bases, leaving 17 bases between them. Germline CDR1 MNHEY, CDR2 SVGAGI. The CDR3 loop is CASATGIQGPLHF. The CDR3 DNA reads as TGTGCCAGCGCCACAGGGATCCAGGGACCCCTCCACTTT.

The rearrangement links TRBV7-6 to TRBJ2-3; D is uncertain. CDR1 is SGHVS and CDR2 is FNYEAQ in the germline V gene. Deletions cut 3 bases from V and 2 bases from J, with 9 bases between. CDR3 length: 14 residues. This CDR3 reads CASSFGGDTDTQYF. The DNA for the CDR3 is TGTGCCAGCAGCTTCGGCGGAGACACAGATACGCAGTATTTT.

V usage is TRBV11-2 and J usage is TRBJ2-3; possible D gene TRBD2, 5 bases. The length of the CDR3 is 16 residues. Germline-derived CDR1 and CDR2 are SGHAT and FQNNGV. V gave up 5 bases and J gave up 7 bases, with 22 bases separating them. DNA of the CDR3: TGTGCCAGCAGCCGGTACCCTAGCACACCACCTAATACGCAGTATTTT. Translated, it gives CASSRYPSTPPNTQYF. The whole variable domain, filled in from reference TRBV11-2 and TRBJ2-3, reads EAGVAQSPRYKIIEKRQSVAFWCNPISGHATLYWYQQILGQGPKLLIQFQNNGVVDDSQLPKDRFSAERLKGVDSTLKIQPAKLEDSAVYLCASSRYPSTPPNTQYFGPGTRLTVL.

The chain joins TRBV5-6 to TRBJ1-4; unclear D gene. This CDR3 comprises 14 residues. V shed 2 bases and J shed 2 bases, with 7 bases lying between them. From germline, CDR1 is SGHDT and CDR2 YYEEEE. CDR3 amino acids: CASSFDTTNEKLFF. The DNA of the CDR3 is TGTGCCAGCAGCTTCGACACCACTAATGAAAAACTGTTTTTT.

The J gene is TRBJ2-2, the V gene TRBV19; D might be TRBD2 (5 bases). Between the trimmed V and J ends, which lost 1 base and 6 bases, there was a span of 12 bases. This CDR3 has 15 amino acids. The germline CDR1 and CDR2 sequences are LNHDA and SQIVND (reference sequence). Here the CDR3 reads CASSIGPGYPGELFF. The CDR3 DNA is TGTGCCAGTAGTATAGGTCCGGGATACCCCGGGGAGCTGTTTTTT. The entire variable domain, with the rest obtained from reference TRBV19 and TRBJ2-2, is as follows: DGGITQSPKYLFRKEGQNVTLSCEQNLNHDAMYWYRQDPGQGLRLIYYSQIVNDFQKGDIAEGYSVSREKKESFPLTVTSAQKNPTAFYLCASSIGPGYPGELFFGEGSRLTVL.

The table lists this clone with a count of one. The CDR3 DNA is TGTGCCAGCAGTTACCTGGGACAGGCGGGGGAAGATGGCTACACCTTC. Residues: CASSYLGQAGEDGYTF. The chain combines TRBV6-2 or TRBV6-3 with TRBJ1-2, with 8 bases identical to TRBD1. With V trimmed by 2 bases and J by 6 bases, 11 bases remained unmatched. The CDR3 length is 16 residues. Germline lookup yields CDR1 MNHEY and CDR2 SVGEGT.

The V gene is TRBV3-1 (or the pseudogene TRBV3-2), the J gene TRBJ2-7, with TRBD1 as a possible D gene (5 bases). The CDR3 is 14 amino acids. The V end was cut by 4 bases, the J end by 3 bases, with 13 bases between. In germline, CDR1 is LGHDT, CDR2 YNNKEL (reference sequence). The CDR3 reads CASSRTIRGYEQYF. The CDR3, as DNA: TGTGCCAGCAGCCGGACAATTCGAGGCTACGAGCAGTACTTC.

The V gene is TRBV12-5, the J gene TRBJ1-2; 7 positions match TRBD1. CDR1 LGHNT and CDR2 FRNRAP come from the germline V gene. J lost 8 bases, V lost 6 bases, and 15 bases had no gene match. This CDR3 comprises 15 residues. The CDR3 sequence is CASGPSDRRGRGYTF. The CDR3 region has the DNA TGTGCTAGTGGCCCCTCGGACAGGCGAGGGAGGGGCTACACCTTC.

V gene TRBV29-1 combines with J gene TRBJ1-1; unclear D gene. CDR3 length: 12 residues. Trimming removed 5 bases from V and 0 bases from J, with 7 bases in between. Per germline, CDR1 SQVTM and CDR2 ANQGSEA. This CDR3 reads CSVQSMNTEAFF. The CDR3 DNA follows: TGCAGCGTTCAATCTATGAACACTGAAGCTTTCTTT.

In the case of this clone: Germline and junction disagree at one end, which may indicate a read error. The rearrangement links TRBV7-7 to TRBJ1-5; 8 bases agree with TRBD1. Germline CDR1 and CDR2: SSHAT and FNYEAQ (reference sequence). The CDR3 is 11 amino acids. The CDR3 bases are TGTGCTAGCAGCCCCGGACAGGGTGTGCATTTT. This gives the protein CASSPGQGVHF. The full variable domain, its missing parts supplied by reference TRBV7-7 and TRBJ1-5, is GAGVSQSPRYKVTKRGQDVTLRCDPISSHATLYWYQQALGQGPEFLTYFNYEAQPDKSGLPSDRFSAERPEGSISTLTIQRTEQRDSAMYRCASSPGQGVHFGDGTRLSIL.

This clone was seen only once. The CDR3 protein is CASLVPTGGYGYTF. The CDR3 coding sequence is TGCGCCAGTCTTGTGCCTACAGGGGGCTATGGCTACACCTTC. This chain uses TRBV10-2 with TRBJ1-2; 8 bases fit TRBD1. Germline CDR1 and CDR2: WSHSY and SAAADI. The V gene end was trimmed by 9 bases and the J gene end by 4 bases; junction bases not matched to a gene: 10. The CDR3 has 14 amino acids.

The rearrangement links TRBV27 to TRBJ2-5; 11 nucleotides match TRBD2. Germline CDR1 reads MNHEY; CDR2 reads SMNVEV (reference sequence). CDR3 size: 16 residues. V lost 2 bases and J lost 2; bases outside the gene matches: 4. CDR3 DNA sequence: TGTGCCAGCAGTTTACTAGGGACTAGCGGACAAGAGACCCAGTACTTC. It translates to CASSLLGTSGQETQYF.

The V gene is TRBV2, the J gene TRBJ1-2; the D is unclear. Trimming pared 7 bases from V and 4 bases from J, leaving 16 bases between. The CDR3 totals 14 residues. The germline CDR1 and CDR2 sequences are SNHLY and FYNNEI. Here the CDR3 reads CASTVSGYGYGYTF. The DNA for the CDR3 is TGTGCCAGCACGGTTTCCGGGTACGGCTATGGCTACACCTTC. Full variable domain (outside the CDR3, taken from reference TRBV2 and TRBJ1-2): EPEVTQTPSHQVTQMGQEVILRCVPISNHLYFYWYRQILGQKVEFLVSFYNNEISEKSEIFDDQFSVERPDGSNFTLKIRSTKLEDSAMYFCASTVSGYGYGYTFGSGTRLTVV.

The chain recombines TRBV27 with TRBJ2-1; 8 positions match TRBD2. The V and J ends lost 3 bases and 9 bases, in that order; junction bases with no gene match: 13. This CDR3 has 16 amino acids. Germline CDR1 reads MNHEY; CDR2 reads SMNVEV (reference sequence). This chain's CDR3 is CASSFWTGGFNGEQFF. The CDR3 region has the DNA TGTGCCAGCAGTTTCTGGACGGGGGGGTTCAACGGTGAGCAGTTCTTC.

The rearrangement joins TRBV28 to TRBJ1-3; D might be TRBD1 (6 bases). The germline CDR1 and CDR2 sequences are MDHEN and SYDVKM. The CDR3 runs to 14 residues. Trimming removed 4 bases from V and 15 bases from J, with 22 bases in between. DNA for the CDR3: TGTGCCAGCAGTTCACAGGGTTCCCGTTCGCCGGAATATTTT. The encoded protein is CASSSQGSRSPEYF. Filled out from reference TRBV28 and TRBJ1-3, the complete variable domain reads DVKVTQSSRYLVKRTGEKVFLECVQDMDHENMFWYRQDPGLGLRLIYFSYDVKMKEKGDIPEGYSVSREKKERFSLILESASTNQTSMYLCASSSQGSRSPEYFGEGSWLTVV.

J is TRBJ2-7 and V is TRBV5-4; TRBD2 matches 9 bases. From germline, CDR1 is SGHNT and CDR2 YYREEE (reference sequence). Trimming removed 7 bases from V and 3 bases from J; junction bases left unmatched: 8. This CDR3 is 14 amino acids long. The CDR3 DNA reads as TGTGCCAGCCGTAGCGGGAGTGTAGGCTACGAGCAGTACTTC. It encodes CASRSGSVGYEQYF.

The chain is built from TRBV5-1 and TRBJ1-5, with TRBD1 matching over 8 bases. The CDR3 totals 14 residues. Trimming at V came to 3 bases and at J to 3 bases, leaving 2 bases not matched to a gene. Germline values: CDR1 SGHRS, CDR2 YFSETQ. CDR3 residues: CASSSTGDNQPQHF. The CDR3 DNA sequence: TGCGCCAGCAGCTCGACAGGGGACAATCAGCCCCAGCATTTT.

The CDR3 region has the DNA TGTGCCAGCAGTCTCCGCGGGGGCACTAATGAAAAACTGTTTTTT. It yields the protein CASSLRGGTNEKLFF. The chain is built from TRBV3-1 (or the pseudogene TRBV3-2) and TRBJ1-4; D may be TRBD1 (6 bases). The CDR3 runs to 15 residues. In germline, CDR1 is LGHDT, CDR2 YNNKEL (reference sequence). V lost 6 bases to trimming and J lost 2 bases, with 13 bases between them.